Sequencing of this TCR beta chain was carried out in a study of shared clonotypes between healthy human individuals. The wider study: The study enrolled a couple of women and three men aged 18 to 49. Broader study findings: Clonotype sharing across a handful of donors was observed for roughly 5% of naive CD4 clonotypes. Despite large depth, sorted-subset datasets appeared incompletely sequenced.

Naivety among CD8 cells was defined by CD45RO negativity and positive CCR7 selection, thereby excluding terminally differentiated effector memory CD45RA+ cells. The CDR3 consists of 17 residues. CDR1 is MNHEY, CDR2 SMNVEV, per germline (reference sequence). V was shortened by 5 bases and J by 0 bases, with 19 bases between the two germline ends. Turning to this clone: Antigen: not known.

Clones were sequenced by immunoSEQ multiplex PCR, and TCRdb holds only the in-frame ones, with some missing. Among some 2 million clones listed, approximately 94% were seen once. The chain uses TRBV27 and TRBJ1-2; D is possibly TRBD1 (5 bases). The TCR was taken from a man aged 18 to 30 in good health. The sequencing input was naive CD8+ T cells sorted from blood. CDR3 DNA: TGTGCCAGCAGTCGTCACTCTCCGGGACTGTCTAACTATGGCTACACCTTC. Protein product: CASSRHSPGLSNYGYTF.